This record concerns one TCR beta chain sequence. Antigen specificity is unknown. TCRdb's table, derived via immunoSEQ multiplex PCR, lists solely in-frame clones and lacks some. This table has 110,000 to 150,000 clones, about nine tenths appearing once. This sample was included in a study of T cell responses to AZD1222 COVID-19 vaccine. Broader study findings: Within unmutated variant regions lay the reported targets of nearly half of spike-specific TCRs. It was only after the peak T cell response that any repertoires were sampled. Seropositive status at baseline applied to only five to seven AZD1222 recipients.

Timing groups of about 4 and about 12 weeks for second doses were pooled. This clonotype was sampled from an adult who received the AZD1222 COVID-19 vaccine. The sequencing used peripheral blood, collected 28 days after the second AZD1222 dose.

In DNA, the CDR3 is TGTGCCAGCTCACCACTGGCGGGGGAGACCGGGGAGCTGTTTTTT. Encoded protein: CASSPLAGETGELFF. The chain recombines TRBV18 with TRBJ2-2, with TRBD2 matching 7 bases. The junction had 4 bases not matched to a gene; V was cut back by 1 base and J by 5 bases. Per the germline V gene, CDR1 is KGHSH and CDR2 is LQKENI. The CDR3 sequence is 15 residues long.